These 20 T cell receptor beta chains share one sample of origin, sequenced in a study of T and B cells in COVID-19 patients. From blood, about 240-550 ng of genomic DNA served as TRB template. TRB rearrangements were amplified by multiplex PCR with BIOMED2 TRB-A/B primers. Using its own MiXCR run on the multiplex PCR reads, TCRdb lists one record per CDR3 protein. Of approximately 15,000 distinct CDR3 sequences listed, roughly 31% are singletons. The source material was blood. The receptors originated from a human donor who had recovered from COVID-19.

This clonotype rates as medium-sized. The chain combines TRBV11-3 with TRBJ1-1, with 8 nucleotides matching TRBD1. The length of the CDR3 is 15 residues. Trimming at V came to 5 bases and at J to 1 base, leaving 6 bases not matched to a gene. Germline V gene data show CDR1 as SGHNT and CDR2 as YENEEA. The CDR3 nucleotides read TGTGCCAGCAGCCCACAGACAGGGGAGAACACTGAAGCTTTCTTT. Protein product: CASSPQTGENTEAFF.

Worth noting for this clonotype: A much larger clone lies one base from this, so it may be a read error. The rearrangement joins TRBV15 to TRBJ2-2; 8 bases fit TRBD2. V was pared by 0 bases and J by 10 bases, with 10 bases of the junction left unmatched. CDR1 LNHNV and CDR2 YYDKDF come from the germline V gene (reference sequence). This CDR3 is 16 amino acids long. CDR3 bases: TGTGCCACCAGCAGAGATCGAAAGCGGGAGAGCGAGGAGCTGTTTTTT. Protein product: CATSRDRKRESEELFF.

The V and J genes are TRBV29-1 and TRBJ2-3, with D perhaps TRBD1 or TRBD2 (6 bases each). V was trimmed by 7 bases and J by 4 bases, leaving 18 bases between them. CDR3 length: 14 amino acids. Germline values: CDR1 SQVTM, CDR2 ANQGSEA. CDR3 nucleotides: TGCAGCGGTGACAATAGGGGGGAGCCAGATACGCAGTATTTT. Amino acid sequence: CSGDNRGEPDTQYF.

This clonotype has just one count. The chain combines TRBV20-1 with TRBJ2-7, with D perhaps TRBD2 (6 bases). This CDR3 contains 14 residues. The ends were cut back, 7 bases at V and 5 bases at J, with 21 bases in the middle. Germline V gene lookup returns CDR1 DFQATT and CDR2 SNEGSKA (reference sequence). CDR3 region: CSVISDGGTDEQYF. CDR3 coding DNA: TGCAGTGTCATTAGTGATGGAGGGACGGACGAGCAGTACTTC.

This clonotype was counted ten times or more. The gene calls are TRBV6-5 and TRBJ2-7, with D possibly TRBD2 on 5 matching bases. Germline V lookup: CDR1 MNHEY, CDR2 SVGAGI. The CDR3 length is 13 residues. V lost 2 bases, J lost 1 base, and 6 bases lay in between. CDR3 loop: CASSYRGSYEQYF. The CDR3 bases are TGTGCCAGCAGTTACCGGGGTTCCTACGAGCAGTACTTC.

The chain uses TRBV19 and TRBJ1-1, with D uncertain. CDR3 length equals 13 residues. With 10 bases removed from V and 6 bases from J, the gap between germline ends came to 18 bases. The V gene's germline CDR1 is LNHDA and CDR2 SQIVND (reference sequence). The CDR3 is CATRPDLWAEAFF. The CDR3 DNA reads as TGTGCCACCCGTCCGGACCTTTGGGCTGAAGCTTTCTTT.

This clonotype is medium-sized within its sample. The rearrangement links TRBV6-1 to TRBJ2-5; D remains ambiguous. The length of the CDR3 is 12 residues. Germline lookup yields CDR1 MNHNS and CDR2 SASEGT. Trimming shortened V by 5 bases and J by 5 bases, and 9 bases separated the two germline ends. The CDR3 DNA reads TGTGCCAGCAGTCCAAGCGACGAGACCCAGTACTTC. It encodes CASSPSDETQYF.

This clonotype was picked up a small number of times. J is TRBJ2-3 and V is TRBV7-2; 8 positions agree with TRBD2. V was pared by 8 bases and J by 2 bases, with 6 bases of the junction left unmatched. Germline V gene lookup returns CDR1 SGHTA and CDR2 FQGNSA. The CDR3 loop spans 14 amino acids. CDR3 bases: TGTGCCAGCGTAGCGGGACCTGTCACAGATACGCAGTATTTT. Its translation: CASVAGPVTDTQYF.

This clonotype was counted only a few times. This chain's CDR3 is CAWRYGSNQPQHF. CDR3 nucleotides: TGTGCCTGGCGGTACGGTAGCAATCAGCCCCAGCATTTT. The V gene is TRBV30, the J gene TRBJ1-5; the D is unclear. V was shortened by 5 bases and J by 0 bases, with 8 bases between the two germline ends. This CDR3 has 13 residues. Germline-derived CDR1 and CDR2 are GTSNPN and SVGIG (reference sequence).

The chain carries TRBV12-3 or TRBV12-4 and TRBJ1-5, with D tentatively TRBD1 (6 bases). CDR3 length: 15 amino acids. V was pared by 0 bases and J by 9 bases, with 15 bases between. CDR3 region: CASSLAGGVVGPQHF. The CDR3 DNA reads TGTGCCAGCAGTTTAGCAGGGGGGGTGGTTGGGCCCCAGCATTTT.

The V and J genes are TRBV6-2 or TRBV6-3 and TRBJ2-2; TRBD1 matches at 9 bases. CDR1 is MNHEY and CDR2 is SVGEGT in the germline V gene. The CDR3 length is 12 residues. V gave up 9 bases and J gave up 6 bases; unmatched junction bases: 2. DNA for the CDR3: TGTGCCAGTACAGGGGGCCCCGGGGAGCTGTTTTTT. Residues: CASTGGPGELFF.

This chain connects TRBV11-3 to TRBJ2-3; 9 bases fit TRBD1. Per the germline V gene, CDR1 is SGHNT and CDR2 is YENEEA. Trimming cost V 2 bases and J 0 bases; bases outside gene matches: 12. This CDR3 spans 19 amino acids. As DNA, the CDR3 is TGTGCCAGCAGCTTATTGATTGGACAGGGGAAGTCTAGCACAGATACGCAGTATTTT. Its protein is CASSLLIGQGKSSTDTQYF.

There are many counts of this clonotype. This chain joins TRBV5-6 and TRBJ2-3; D remains ambiguous. The CDR3 loop spans 14 amino acids. Germline values: CDR1 SGHDT, CDR2 YYEEEE. Deletions cut 1 base from V and 6 bases from J, with 12 bases between. Here the CDR3 reads CASSLRRSGDTQYF. CDR3 nucleotides: TGTGCCAGCAGCTTGAGAAGGTCCGGTGATACGCAGTATTTT. The whole variable domain, filled in from reference TRBV5-6 and TRBJ2-3, reads DAGVTQSPTHLIKTRGQQVTLRCSPKSGHDTVSWYQQALGQGPQFIFQYYEEEERQRGNFPDRFSGHQFPNYSSELNVNALLLGDSALYLCASSLRRSGDTQYFGPGTRLTVL.

This clonotype showed up many times. This chain uses TRBV18 with TRBJ2-3; 9 bases map to TRBD2. V lost 1 base to trimming and J lost 5 bases; unmatched junction nucleotides: 4. This CDR3 has 15 residues. Germline CDR1 reads KGHSH; CDR2 reads LQKENI. DNA for the CDR3: TGTGCCAGCTCACCACTTTCTAGCGGGATAGATACGCAGTATTTT. Translating gives CASSPLSSGIDTQYF.

This clonotype was seen more than once but under ten times. J is TRBJ2-1 and V is TRBV5-4, with D maybe TRBD1 (5 bases). The germline CDR1 and CDR2 sequences are SGHNT and YYREEE (reference sequence). The CDR3 contains 14 residues. The V end was cut by 7 bases, the J end by 0 bases, with 11 bases between. The CDR3 spells CASQTAISYNEQFF. In DNA, the CDR3 is TGTGCCAGCCAGACAGCTATCTCCTACAATGAGCAGTTCTTC.

The chain carries TRBV19 and TRBJ1-3, with TRBD1 matching 8 bases. The CDR3 is 15 residues long. Germline CDR1 and CDR2: LNHDA and SQIVND (reference sequence). J was trimmed by 2 bases and V by 4 bases; bases with no gene match: 4. This chain's CDR3 is CASSNRDRTGNTIYF. In DNA form, the CDR3 reads TGTGCCAGTAGTAACCGGGACAGGACTGGAAACACCATATATTTT.

This clonotype was recorded a few times. The chain employs TRBV12-3 or TRBV12-4 and TRBJ1-4; D gene uncertain. This CDR3 is 13 amino acids long. The germline V and J ends were trimmed by 5 bases and 3 bases, with 7 bases remaining between them. The chain's CDR3 is CASSRGSNEKLFF. CDR3 DNA sequence: TGTGCCAGCAGTCGAGGGTCTAATGAAAAACTGTTTTTT.

Only a few counts were recorded for this clonotype. The CDR3 spells CASSQDRLAGGLHGELFF. The CDR3 DNA is TGCGCCAGCAGCCAAGACCGACTAGCGGGGGGACTACACGGGGAGCTGTTTTTT. The rearrangement links TRBV4-3 to TRBJ2-2; 13 bases are a match to TRBD2. The trim removed 0 bases at V and 7 bases at J, leaving 8 bases unmatched. The CDR3 covers 18 residues. Germline CDR1 is LGHNA and CDR2 is YSLEER.

V is TRBV27 and J is TRBJ2-7, with D tentatively TRBD2 (6 bases). Germline V gene data show CDR1 as MNHEY and CDR2 as SMNVEV (reference sequence). This CDR3 is built from 15 residues. Trimming left V 6 bases short and J 1 base short, with 16 bases between. CDR3 region: CASSLTVGGSYEQYF. The CDR3 region has the DNA TGTGCCAGCAGCCTGACAGTCGGGGGTTCCTACGAGCAGTACTTC.

This clonotype occurred a few times. V gene TRBV6-2 or TRBV6-3 combines with J gene TRBJ2-5; possible D gene TRBD1, 6 bases. CDR3 length: 15 amino acids. Between the trimmed V and J ends, which lost 2 bases and 4 bases, there was a span of 14 bases. Germline V CDR1 and CDR2: MNHEY, SVGEGT. This CDR3 is CASSYPTGLTETQYF. CDR3 nucleotide sequence: TGTGCCAGCAGTTACCCAACAGGGCTTACAGAGACCCAGTACTTC.